This T cell receptor beta chain was sequenced in a study of brain T cells in children with intractable seizures. Overall study findings and caveats: Clones missing pre-surgery may reflect undersampling of that blood sample.

Germline V gene data show CDR1 as SGHAT and CDR2 as FQNNGV. V was pared by 5 bases and J by 4 bases, with 10 bases of the junction left unmatched. The CDR3 has 16 residues. Profiled with immunoSEQ multiplex PCR; TCRdb holds only in-frame clones, not every one. This table holds about 80,000 clones, around nine tenths found once. Pre-surgery treatment included at least one anti-epileptic drug. In regard to this clone: Antigen specificity is unknown.

Here the sequenced sample was peripheral blood, taken at surgery. The chain couples TRBV11-2 to TRBJ1-2, with 10 bases identical to TRBD1. The sequence was collected from a girl aged 2 to 9 with Rasmussen encephalitis and intractable seizures. The CDR3 region has the DNA TGTGCCAGCAGCCCGGGACAGGGGTTTCAATCCTATGGCTACACCTTC. Translating gives CASSPGQGFQSYGYTF. Full variable domain (rest looked up from reference TRBV11-2 and TRBJ1-2): EAGVAQSPRYKIIEKRQSVAFWCNPISGHATLYWYQQILGQGPKLLIQFQNNGVVDDSQLPKDRFSAERLKGVDSTLKIQPAKLEDSAVYLCASSPGQGFQSYGYTFGSGTRLTVV.